This TCR beta chain is drawn from a study of identifying expanded T cells in peripheral blood. Study observations and caveats: Across healthy donors, higher total template counts meant significantly greater approximately 2-week count variance.

The CDR3 covers 16 residues. V was pared by 1 base and J by 5 bases, with 15 bases between. Germline loops: CDR1 KGHSH, CDR2 LQKENI. Collection occurred without any documented infections or immune events in donors. The data were produced by immunoSEQ multiplex PCR, yet TCRdb's version contains in-frame clones alone and is incomplete. The table shows about 58,000 clones, with around 90% occurring only once. Turning to this clone: Its antigen is unknown.

This TCR derives from a person aged 18 to 69 in good health. The chain combines TRBV18 with TRBJ2-1, with D tentatively TRBD2 (5 bases). The specimen was blood. CDR3 nucleotides: TGTGCCAGCTCACCACAGGGCGGGCCACAGAACAATGAGCAGTTCTTC. Translating gives CASSPQGGPQNNEQFF.